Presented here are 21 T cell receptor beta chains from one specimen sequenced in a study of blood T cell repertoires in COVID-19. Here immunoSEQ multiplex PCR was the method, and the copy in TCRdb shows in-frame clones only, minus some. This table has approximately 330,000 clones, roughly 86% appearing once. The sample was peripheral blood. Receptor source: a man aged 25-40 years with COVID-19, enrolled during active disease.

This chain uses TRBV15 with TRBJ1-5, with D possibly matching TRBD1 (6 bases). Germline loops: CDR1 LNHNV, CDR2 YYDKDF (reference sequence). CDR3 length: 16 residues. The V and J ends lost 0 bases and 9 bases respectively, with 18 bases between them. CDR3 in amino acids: CATSRDRGFTRTPQHF. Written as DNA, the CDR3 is TGTGCCACCAGCAGAGACAGGGGATTCACTAGGACGCCCCAGCATTTT.

The chain's CDR3 is CASRSGTSGYNEQFF. The CDR3 DNA reads as TGTGCCAGTAGATCCGGGACTAGCGGATACAATGAGCAGTTCTTC. The V gene is TRBV19, the J gene TRBJ2-1, with 11 bases matching TRBD2. Trimming at V came to 6 bases and at J to 4 bases, leaving 5 bases not matched to a gene. The CDR3 spans 15 residues. The germline V gene encodes CDR1 LNHDA and CDR2 SQIVND (reference sequence).

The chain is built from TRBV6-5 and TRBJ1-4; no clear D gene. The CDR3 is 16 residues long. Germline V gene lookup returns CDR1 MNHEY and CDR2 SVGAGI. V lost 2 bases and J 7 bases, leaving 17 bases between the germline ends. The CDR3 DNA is TGTGCCAGCAGTTACCCCCACACGTCAGGAGGTGAAAAACTGTTTTTT. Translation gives CASSYPHTSGGEKLFF.

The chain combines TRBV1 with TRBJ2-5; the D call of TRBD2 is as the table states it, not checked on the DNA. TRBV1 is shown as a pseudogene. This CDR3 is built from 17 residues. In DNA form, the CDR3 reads TGCACCAGCAGCCAACACCCGAAGAGGGAGTACCAAGAGACCCAGTACTTC. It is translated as CTSSQHPKREYQETQYF.

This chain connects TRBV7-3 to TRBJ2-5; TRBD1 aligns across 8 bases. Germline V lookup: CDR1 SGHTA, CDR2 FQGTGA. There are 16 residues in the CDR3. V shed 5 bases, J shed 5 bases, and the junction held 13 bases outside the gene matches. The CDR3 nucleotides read TGTGCCAGCAGCCGGACGGACAGGGAAAGGGCGGAGACCCAGTACTTC. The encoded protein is CASSRTDRERAETQYF.

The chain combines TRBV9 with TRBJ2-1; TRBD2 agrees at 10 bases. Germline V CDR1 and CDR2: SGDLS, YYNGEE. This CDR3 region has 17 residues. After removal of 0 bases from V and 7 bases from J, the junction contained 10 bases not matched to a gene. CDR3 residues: CASSVGAGGPGRNEQFF. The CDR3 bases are TGTGCCAGCAGCGTAGGAGCGGGAGGGCCAGGGAGGAATGAGCAGTTCTTC.

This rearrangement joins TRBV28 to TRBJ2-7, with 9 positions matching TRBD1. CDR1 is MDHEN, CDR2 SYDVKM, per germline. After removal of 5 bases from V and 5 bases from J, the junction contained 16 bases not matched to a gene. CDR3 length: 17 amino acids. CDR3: CASSPVGTGMVENEQYF. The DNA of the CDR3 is TGTGCCAGCAGTCCCGTAGGGACAGGGATGGTAGAGAACGAGCAGTACTTC.

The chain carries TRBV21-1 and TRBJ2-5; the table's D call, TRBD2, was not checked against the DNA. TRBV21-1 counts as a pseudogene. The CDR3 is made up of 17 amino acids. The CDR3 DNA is TGTGCCAGCAGCAAAGTAACCCCCGGGAAAGTCCAAGAGACCCAGTACTTC. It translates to CASSKVTPGKVQETQYF.

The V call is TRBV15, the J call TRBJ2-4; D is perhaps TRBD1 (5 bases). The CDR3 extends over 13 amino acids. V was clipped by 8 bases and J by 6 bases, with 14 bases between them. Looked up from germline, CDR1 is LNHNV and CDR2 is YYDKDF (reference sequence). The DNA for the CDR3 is TGTGCCACCCGCCAGGGCATGCGAAACATTCAGTACTTC. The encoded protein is CATRQGMRNIQYF. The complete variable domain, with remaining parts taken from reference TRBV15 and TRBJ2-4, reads DAMVIQNPRYQVTQFGKPVTLSCSQTLNHNVMYWYQQKSSQAPKLLFHYYDKDFNNEADTPDNFQSRRPNTSFCFLDIRSPGLGDTAMYLCATRQGMRNIQYFGAGTRLSVL.

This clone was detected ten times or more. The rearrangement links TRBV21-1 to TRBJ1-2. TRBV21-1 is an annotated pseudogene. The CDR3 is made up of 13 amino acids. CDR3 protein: CASSKCGSYGYTF. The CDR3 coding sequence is TGTGCCAGCAGCAAATGCGGGTCGTATGGCTACACCTTC.

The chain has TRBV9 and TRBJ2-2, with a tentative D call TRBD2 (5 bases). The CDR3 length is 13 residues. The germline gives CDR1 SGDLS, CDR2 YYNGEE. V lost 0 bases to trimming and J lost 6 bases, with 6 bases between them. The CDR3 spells CASSVGGSGELFF. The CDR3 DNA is TGTGCCAGCAGCGTAGGCGGGTCCGGGGAGCTGTTTTTT.

In nucleotides, the CDR3 is TGTGCCAGTAGTCCGACTAGCGGGGACTACGAGCAGTACTTC. This translates into CASSPTSGDYEQYF. The chain is built from TRBV19 and TRBJ2-7, with 11 bases identical to TRBD2. Unmatched junction bases numbered 3, after V lost 5 bases and J lost 3 bases. The CDR3 is 14 amino acids. The germline V gene encodes CDR1 LNHDA and CDR2 SQIVND (reference sequence).

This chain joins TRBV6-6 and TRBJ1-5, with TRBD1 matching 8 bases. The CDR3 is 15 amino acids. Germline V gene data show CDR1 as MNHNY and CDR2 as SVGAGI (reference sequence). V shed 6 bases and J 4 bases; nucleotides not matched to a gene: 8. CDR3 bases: TGTGCCAGCAGCCCAGGACAGGGAACTAATCAGCCCCAGCATTTT. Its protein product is CASSPGQGTNQPQHF.

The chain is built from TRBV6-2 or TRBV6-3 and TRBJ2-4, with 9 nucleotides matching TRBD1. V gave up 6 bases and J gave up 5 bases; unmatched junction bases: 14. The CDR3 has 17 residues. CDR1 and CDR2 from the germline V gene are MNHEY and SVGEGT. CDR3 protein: CASSRNTGTGIENIQYF. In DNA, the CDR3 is TGTGCCAGCAGCCGAAACACCGGGACAGGGATCGAAAACATTCAGTACTTC.

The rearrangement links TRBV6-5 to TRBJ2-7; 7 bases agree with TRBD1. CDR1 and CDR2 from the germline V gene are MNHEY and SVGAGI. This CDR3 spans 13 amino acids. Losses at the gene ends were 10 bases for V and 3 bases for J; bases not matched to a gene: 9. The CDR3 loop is CAMTGTDHYEQYF. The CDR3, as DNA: TGTGCCATGACAGGGACAGACCACTACGAGCAGTACTTC.

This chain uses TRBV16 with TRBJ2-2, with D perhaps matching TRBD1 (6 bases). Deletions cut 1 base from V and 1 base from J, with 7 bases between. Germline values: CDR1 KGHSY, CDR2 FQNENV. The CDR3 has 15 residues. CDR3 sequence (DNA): TGTGCCAGCAGCCAATTCAGGGGGAACACCGGGGAGCTGTTTTTT. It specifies CASSQFRGNTGELFF.

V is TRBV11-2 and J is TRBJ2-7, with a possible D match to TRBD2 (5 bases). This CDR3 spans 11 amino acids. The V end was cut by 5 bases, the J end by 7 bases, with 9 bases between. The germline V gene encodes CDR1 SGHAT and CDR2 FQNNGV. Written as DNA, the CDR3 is TGTGCCAGCAGCCGCCGAGGGGAGCAGTACTTC. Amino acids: CASSRRGEQYF.

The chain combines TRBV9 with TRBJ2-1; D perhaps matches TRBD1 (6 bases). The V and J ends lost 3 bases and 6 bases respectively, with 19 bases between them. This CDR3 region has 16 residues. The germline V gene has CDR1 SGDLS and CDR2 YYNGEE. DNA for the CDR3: TGTGCCAGCAGCGCCAGGGGCTGGGAATTCAGCAATGAGCAGTTCTTC. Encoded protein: CASSARGWEFSNEQFF.

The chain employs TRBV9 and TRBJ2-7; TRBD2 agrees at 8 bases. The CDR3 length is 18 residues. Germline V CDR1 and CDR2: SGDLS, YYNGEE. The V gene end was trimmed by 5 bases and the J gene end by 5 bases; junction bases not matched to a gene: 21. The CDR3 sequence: CASSPNEVLAVPGNEQYF. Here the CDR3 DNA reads TGTGCCAGCAGTCCGAATGAAGTACTAGCGGTCCCTGGGAACGAGCAGTACTTC.

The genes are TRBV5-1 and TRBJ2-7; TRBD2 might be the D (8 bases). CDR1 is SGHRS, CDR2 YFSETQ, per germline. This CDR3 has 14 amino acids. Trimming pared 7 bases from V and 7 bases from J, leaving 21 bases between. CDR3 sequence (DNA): TGCGCCAGCCGGGAGGGGACAGTCGTCGGGGAGCAGTACTTC. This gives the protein CASREGTVVGEQYF.

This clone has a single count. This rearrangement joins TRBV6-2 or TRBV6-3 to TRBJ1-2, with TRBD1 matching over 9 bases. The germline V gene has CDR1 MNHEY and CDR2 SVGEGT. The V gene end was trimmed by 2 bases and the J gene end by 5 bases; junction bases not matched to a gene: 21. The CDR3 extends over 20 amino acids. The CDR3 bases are TGTGCCAGCAGTTACCCTGGGGTCGACCGGGACAGGGTATCCTCGTATGGCTACACCTTC. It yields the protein CASSYPGVDRDRVSSYGYTF.